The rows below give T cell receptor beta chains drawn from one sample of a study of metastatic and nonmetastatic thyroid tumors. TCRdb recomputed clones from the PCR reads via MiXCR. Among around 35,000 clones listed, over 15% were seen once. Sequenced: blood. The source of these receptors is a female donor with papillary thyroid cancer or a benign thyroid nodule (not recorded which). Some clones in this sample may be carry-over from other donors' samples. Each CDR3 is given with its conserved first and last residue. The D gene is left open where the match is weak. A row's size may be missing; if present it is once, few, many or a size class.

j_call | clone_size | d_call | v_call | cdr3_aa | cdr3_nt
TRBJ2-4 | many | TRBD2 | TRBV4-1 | CASSQLFRGGGRIQYF | TGCGCCAGCAGCCAACTGTTCCGGGGGGGTGGTCGCATTCAGTACTTC
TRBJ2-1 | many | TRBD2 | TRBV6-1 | CASRPPPGTSINEQFF | TGTGCCAGCAGACCGCCCCCCGGGACTAGTATTAATGAGCAGTTCTTC
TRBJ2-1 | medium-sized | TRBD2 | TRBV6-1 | CASKESGSSYNEQFF | TGTGCCAGCAAAGAAAGCGGGAGCTCCTACAATGAGCAGTTCTTC
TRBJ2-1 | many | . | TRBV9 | CASSVGAGAQSNEQFF | TGTGCCAGCAGCGTAGGGGCGGGGGCCCAGAGCAATGAGCAGTTCTTC
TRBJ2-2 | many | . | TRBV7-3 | CASSPSTGELFF | TGTGCCAGCAGCCCATCGACCGGGGAGCTGTTTTTT
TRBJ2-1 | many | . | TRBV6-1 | CASSRQNEQFF | TGTGCCAGCAGCAGACAAAATGAGCAGTTCTTC
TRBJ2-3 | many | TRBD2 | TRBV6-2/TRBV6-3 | CASSLLGTSGRPRLSDTQYF | TGTGCCAGCAGTCTTCTCGGGACTAGCGGGAGGCCACGACTTAGTGATACGCAGTATTTT
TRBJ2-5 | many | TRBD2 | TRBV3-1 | CASSQDLAGETQYF | TGTGCCAGCAGCCAAGATCTAGCGGGAGAGACCCAGTACTTC
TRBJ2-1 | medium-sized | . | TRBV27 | CASSLFLTRSYYNEQFF | TGTGCCAGCAGTTTATTCCTGACTAGATCCTACTACAATGAGCAGTTCTTC
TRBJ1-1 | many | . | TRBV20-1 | CSALPGGVLVAFF | TGCAGTGCCCTCCCGGGGGGCGTTTTGGTAGCTTTCTTT
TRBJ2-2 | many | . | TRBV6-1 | CASKESNTGELFF | TGTGCCAGCAAGGAAAGCAACACCGGGGAGCTGTTTTTT
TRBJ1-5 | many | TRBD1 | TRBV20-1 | CSATDRENQPQHF | TGCAGTGCCACGGACAGGGAGAATCAGCCCCAGCATTTT
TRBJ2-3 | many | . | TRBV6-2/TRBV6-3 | CASSYSTRGPTDTQYF | TGTGCCAGCAGTTACTCGACGCGGGGGCCCACAGATACGCAGTATTTT
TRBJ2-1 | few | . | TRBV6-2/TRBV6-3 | CASSWDSYNEKLF | TGTGCCAGCAGTTGGGACTCCTACAATGAGAAGCTCTTC
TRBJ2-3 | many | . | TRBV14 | CASSQRNTDTQYF | TGTGCCAGCAGCCAACGCAACACAGATACGCAGTATTTT
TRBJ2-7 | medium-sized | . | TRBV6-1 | CASRYAASPLYEQYF | TGTGCCAGCAGATACGCGGCTTCCCCTCTATACGAGCAGTACTTC
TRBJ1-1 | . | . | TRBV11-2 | CASGLDSGSMKDTEAFF | TGTGCCAGCGGACTGGACAGTGGGTCAATGAAGGACACTGAAGCTTTCTTT
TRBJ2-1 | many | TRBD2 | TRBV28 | CASSFLFVREGIHEQFF | TGTGCCAGCAGTTTCCTATTCGTGCGGGAGGGAATCCATGAGCAGTTCTTC
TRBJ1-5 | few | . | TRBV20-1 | CSAIPPGGIAPQHF | TGCAGTGCCATCCCACCAGGTGGGATCGCCCCCCAGCATTTT
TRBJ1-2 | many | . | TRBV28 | CASSLLTDYGYTF | TGTGCCAGCAGTTTATTGACTGACTATGGCTACACCTTC
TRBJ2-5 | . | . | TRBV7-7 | CSSIFGGDGTQYF | TGTTCTAGCATCTTTGGGGGCGATGGGACCCAGTACTTC
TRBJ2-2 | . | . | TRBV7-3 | CASSLGGSNTGELFF | TGTGCCAGCAGCTTAGGAGGGTCTAACACCGGGGAGCTGTTTTTT
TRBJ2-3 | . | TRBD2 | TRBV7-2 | CASSLPLTSGSAYTQYF | TGTGCCAGCAGCTTACCGCTGACTAGCGGGAGTGCATATACGCAGTATTTT
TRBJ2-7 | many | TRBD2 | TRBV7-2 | CASSTSLGGVTYEQYF | TGTGCCAGCAGCACTTCCCTCGGGGGGGTTACGTACGAGCAGTACTTC
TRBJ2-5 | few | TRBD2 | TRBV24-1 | CATSDGGGAETQYF | TGTGCCACCAGTGATGGCGGGGGGGCCGAGACCCAGTACTTC
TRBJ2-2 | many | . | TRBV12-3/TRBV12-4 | CASSLVGRANTGELFF | TGTGCCAGCAGTTTAGTCGGCCGCGCGAACACCGGGGAGCTGTTTTTT
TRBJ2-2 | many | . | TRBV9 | CASSVGHVKNTGELFF | TGTGCCAGCAGCGTAGGTCATGTCAAAAACACCGGGGAGCTGTTTTTT
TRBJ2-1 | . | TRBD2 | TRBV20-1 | CSAKVAGEHENEQFF | TGCAGTGCTAAAGTGGCGGGAGAACACGAGAATGAGCAGTTCTTC
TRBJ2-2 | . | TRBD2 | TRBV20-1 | CSASATSGRTGELFF | TGCAGTGCTAGTGCGACTAGCGGGAGAACCGGGGAGCTGTTTTTT
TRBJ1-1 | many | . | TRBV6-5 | CASSYYTEAFF | TGTGCCAGCAGTTACTACACTGAAGCTTTCTTT
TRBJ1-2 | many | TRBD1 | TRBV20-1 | CSASDRGHFGYTF | TGCAGTGCATCGGACAGGGGCCATTTCGGCTACACCTTC
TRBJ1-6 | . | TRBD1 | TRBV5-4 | CASSFSLQGEPLHF | TGTGCCAGCAGCTTTTCTCTTCAGGGGGAACCCCTCCACTTT
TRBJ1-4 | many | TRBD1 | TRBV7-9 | CASSLGDSNEKLFF | TGTGCCAGCAGCTTAGGGGACAGTAATGAAAAACTGTTTTTT
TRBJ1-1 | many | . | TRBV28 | CASDFGTEAFF | TGTGCCAGCGATTTCGGCACTGAAGCTTTCTTT
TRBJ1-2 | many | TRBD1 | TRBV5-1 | CASNQGTGYYGYTF | TGCGCCAGCAATCAGGGGACAGGCTACTATGGCTACACCTTC
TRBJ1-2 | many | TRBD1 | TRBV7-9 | CASSQGAYGYTF | TGTGCCAGCAGCCAGGGGGCCTATGGCTACACCTTC
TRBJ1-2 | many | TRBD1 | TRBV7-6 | CASSMTGGPGYTF | TGTGCCAGCAGCATGACAGGGGGCCCGGGCTACACCTTC
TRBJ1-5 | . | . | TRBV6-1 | CASSPPGHRDQPQHF | TGTGCCAGCAGTCCCCCGGGACACCGGGATCAGCCCCAGCATTTT
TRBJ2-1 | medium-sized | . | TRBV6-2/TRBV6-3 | CASSSYSGNEQFF | TGTGCCAGCAGCTCTTATAGCGGCAATGAGCAGTTCTTC
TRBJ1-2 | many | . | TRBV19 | CASSIGRARGYTF | TGTGCCAGTAGTATTGGCAGGGCGCGTGGCTACACCTTC
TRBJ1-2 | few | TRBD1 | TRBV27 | CASSVGQGNNYGYTF | TGTGCCAGCAGTGTCGGACAGGGGAATAACTATGGCTACACCTTC
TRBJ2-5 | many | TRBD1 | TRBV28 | CASSLGDSQETQYF | TGTGCCAGCAGTTTAGGGGACAGCCAAGAGACCCAGTACTTC
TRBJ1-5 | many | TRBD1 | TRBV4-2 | CASSQDVGGQGYQPQHF | TGTGCCAGCAGCCAAGATGTAGGTGGACAGGGGTATCAGCCCCAGCATTTT
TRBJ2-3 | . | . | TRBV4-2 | CASIPLEQNTYTQYF | TGTGCCAGCATCCCGCTAGAGCAGAACACATATACGCAGTATTTT
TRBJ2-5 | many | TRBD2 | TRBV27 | CASSPTSGRAVQETQYF | TGTGCCAGCAGCCCGACTAGCGGGAGGGCGGTTCAAGAGACCCAGTACTTC
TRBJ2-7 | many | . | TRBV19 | CASSNGFDEQYF | TGTGCCAGTAGTAATGGGTTCGACGAGCAGTACTTC
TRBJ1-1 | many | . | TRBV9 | CASSDSWRTEAFF | TGTGCCAGCAGCGATTCTTGGCGGACTGAAGCTTTCTTT
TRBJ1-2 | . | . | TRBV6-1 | CASSRTGWPGGYTF | TGTGCCAGCAGTCGTACAGGGTGGCCTGGTGGCTACACCTTC
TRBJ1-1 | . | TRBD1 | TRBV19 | CASTDTVTGVWNTEAFF | TGTGCCAGTACCGATACCGTGACAGGGGTCTGGAACACTGAAGCTTTCTTT
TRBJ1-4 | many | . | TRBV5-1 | CASSPRSSGHYEKLFF | TGCGCCAGCAGCCCCCGAAGTTCGGGACATTACGAAAAACTGTTTTTT
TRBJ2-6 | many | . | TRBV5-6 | CASRALEANVLTF | TGTGCCAGCAGGGCCCTGGAGGCCAACGTCCTGACTTTC
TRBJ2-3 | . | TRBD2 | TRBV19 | CASSIGQTGGHTDTQYF | TGCGCCAGTAGTATTGGTCAAACGGGAGGACACACAGATACGCAGTATTTT
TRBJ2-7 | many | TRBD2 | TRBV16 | CASSQSIGTIYEQYF | TGTGCCAGCAGCCAATCGATAGGGACTATCTACGAGCAGTACTTC
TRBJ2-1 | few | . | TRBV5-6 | CASSAFRDTHYNEQFF | TGTGCCAGCAGCGCCTTCCGGGACACTCACTACAATGAGCAGTTCTTC